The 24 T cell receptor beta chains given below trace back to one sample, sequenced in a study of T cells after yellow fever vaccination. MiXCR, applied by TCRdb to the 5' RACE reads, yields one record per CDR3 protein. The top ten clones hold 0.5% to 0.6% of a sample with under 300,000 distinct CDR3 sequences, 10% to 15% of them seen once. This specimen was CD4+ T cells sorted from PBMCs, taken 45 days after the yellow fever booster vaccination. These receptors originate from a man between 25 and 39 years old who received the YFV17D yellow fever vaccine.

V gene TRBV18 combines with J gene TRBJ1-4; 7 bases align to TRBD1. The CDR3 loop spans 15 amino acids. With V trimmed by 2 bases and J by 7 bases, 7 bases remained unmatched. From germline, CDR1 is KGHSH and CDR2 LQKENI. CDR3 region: CASSPRQGQGEKLFF. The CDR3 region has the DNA TGTGCCAGCTCACCAAGACAGGGCCAAGGTGAAAAACTGTTTTTT.

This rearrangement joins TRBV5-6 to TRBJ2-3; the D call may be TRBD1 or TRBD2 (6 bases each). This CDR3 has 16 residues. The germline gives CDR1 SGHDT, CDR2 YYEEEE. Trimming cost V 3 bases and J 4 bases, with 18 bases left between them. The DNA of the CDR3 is TGTGCCAGCAGCTGGGGGGCAGCCTCTCCCCCAGATACGCAGTATTTT. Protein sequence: CASSWGAASPPDTQYF.

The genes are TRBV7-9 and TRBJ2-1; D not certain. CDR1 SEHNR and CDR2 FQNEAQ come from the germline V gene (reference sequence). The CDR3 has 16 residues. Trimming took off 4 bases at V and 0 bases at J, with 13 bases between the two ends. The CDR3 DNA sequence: TGTGCCAGCAGCTACCAGAACCGAATCTCCTACAATGAGCAGTTCTTC. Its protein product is CASSYQNRISYNEQFF. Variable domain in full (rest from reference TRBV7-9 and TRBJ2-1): DTGVSQNPRHKITKRGQNVTFRCDPISEHNRLYWYRQTLGQGPEFLTYFQNEAQLEKSRLLSDRFSAERPKGSFSTLEIQRTEQGDSAMYLCASSYQNRISYNEQFFGPGTRLTVL.

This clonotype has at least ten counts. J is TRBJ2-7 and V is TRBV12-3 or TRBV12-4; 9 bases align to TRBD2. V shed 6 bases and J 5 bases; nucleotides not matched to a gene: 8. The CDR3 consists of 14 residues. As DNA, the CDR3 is TGTGCCAGCAGCATAGCGGGAGTTAGTCACGAGCAGTACTTC. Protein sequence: CASSIAGVSHEQYF.

The CDR3 DNA is TGCAGTGCTGCGACTAGCCCCCCTTACAATGAGCAGTTCTTC. It codes for CSAATSPPYNEQFF. This rearrangement joins TRBV20-1 to TRBJ2-1; 7 nucleotides match TRBD2. The V segment lost 5 bases and the J segment 4 bases; nucleotides outside the gene matches: 8. The germline CDR1 and CDR2 sequences are DFQATT and SNEGSKA (reference sequence). This CDR3 is 14 amino acids long.

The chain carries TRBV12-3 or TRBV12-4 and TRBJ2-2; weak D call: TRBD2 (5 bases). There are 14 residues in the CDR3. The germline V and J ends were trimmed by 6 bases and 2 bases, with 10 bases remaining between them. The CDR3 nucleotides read TGTGCCAGCAGGGTGAGGGTTAACACCGGGGAGCTGTTTTTT. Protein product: CASRVRVNTGELFF.

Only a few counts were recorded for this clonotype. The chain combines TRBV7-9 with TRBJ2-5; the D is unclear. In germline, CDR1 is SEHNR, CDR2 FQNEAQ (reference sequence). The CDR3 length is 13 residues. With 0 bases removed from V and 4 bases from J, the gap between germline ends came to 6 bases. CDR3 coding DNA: TGTGCCAGCAGCTTAGCGCTTGGAGAGACCCAGTACTTC. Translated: CASSLALGETQYF.

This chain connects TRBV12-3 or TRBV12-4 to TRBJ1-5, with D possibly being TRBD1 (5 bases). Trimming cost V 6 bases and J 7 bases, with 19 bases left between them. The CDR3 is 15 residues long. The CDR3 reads CASSPGTQNGQPQHF. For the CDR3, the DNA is TGTGCCAGCAGCCCCGGGACCCAGAACGGCCAGCCCCAGCATTTT.

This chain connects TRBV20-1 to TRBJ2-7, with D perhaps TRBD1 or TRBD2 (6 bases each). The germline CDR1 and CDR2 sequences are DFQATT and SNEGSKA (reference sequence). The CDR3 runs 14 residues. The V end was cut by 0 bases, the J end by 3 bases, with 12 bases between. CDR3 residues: CSAREVAGHYEQYF. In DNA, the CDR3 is TGCAGTGCTAGAGAAGTTGCGGGACACTACGAGCAGTACTTC.

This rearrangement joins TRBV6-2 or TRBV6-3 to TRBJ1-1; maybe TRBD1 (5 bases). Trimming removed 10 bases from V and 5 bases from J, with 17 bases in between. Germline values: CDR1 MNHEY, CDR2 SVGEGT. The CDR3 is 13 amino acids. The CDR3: CAISRGKGTEAFF. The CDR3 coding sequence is TGTGCCATCTCCCGGGGCAAGGGGACTGAAGCTTTCTTT.

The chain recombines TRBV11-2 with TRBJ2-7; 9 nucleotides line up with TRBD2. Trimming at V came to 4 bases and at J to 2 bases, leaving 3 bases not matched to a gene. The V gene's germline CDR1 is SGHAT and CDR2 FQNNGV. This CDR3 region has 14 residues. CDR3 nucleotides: TGTGCCAGCAGCTCACAGCGGGGGGCCTACGAGCAGTACTTC. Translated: CASSSQRGAYEQYF.

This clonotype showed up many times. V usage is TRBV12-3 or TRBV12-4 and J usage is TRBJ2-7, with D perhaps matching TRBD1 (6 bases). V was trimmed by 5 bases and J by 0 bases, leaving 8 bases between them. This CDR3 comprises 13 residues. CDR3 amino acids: CASSRQDSYEQYF. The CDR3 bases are TGTGCCAGCAGTCGACAGGACTCCTACGAGCAGTACTTC.

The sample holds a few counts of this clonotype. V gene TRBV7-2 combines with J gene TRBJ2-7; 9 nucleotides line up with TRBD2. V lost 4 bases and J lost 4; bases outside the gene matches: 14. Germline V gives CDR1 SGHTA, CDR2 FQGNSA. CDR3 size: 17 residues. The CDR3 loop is CASSYQVTAGGRYEQYF. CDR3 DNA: TGTGCCAGCAGCTACCAAGTAACTGCGGGAGGGAGGTACGAGCAGTACTTC.

CDR3 amino acids: CASSQPGAIPMVYF. The DNA for the CDR3 is TGTGCCAGCAGCCAACCGGGCGCAATCCCCATGGTGTACTTC. This chain uses TRBV3-1 with TRBJ2-7; D is unresolved. The CDR3 consists of 14 residues. Germline assignment: CDR1 LGHDT and CDR2 YNNKEL (reference sequence). The V end was cut by 2 bases, the J end by 12 bases, with 20 bases between.

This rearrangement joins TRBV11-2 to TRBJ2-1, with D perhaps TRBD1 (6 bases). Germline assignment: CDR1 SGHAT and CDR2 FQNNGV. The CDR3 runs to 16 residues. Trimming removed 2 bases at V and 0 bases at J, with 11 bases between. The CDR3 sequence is CASSLTRGSSYNEQFF. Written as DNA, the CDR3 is TGTGCCAGCAGCTTAACAAGGGGGAGCTCCTACAATGAGCAGTTCTTC.

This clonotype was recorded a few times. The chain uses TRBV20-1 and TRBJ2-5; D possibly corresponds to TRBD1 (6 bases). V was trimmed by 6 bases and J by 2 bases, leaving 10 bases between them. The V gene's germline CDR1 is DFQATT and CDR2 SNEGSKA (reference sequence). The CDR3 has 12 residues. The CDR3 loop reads CSARTVQETQYF. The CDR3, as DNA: TGCAGTGCGAGGACAGTTCAAGAGACCCAGTACTTC.

The CDR3 loop reads CASSLPTSGDRYNEQFF. The CDR3 DNA reads as TGCGCCAGCAGCCTCCCTACTAGCGGGGATCGATACAATGAGCAGTTCTTC. J is TRBJ2-1 and V is TRBV5-1; 10 bases fit TRBD2. Per the germline V gene, CDR1 is SGHRS and CDR2 is YFSETQ. The CDR3 runs to 17 residues. V gave up 4 bases and J gave up 4 bases; unmatched junction bases: 11. The full variable domain, rest sourced from reference TRBV5-1 and TRBJ2-1, is KAGVTQTPRYLIKTRGQQVTLSCSPISGHRSVSWYQQTPGQGLQFLFEYFSETQRNKGNFPGRFSGRQFSNSRSEMNVSTLELGDSALYLCASSLPTSGDRYNEQFFGPGTRLTVL.

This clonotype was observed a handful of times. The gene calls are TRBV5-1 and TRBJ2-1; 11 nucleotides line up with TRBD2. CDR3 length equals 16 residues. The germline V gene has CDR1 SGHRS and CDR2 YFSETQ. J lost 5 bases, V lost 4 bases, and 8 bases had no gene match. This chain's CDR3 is CASSLVGTSGHNEQFF. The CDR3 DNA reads TGCGCCAGCAGCCTGGTGGGGACTAGCGGCCACAATGAGCAGTTCTTC.

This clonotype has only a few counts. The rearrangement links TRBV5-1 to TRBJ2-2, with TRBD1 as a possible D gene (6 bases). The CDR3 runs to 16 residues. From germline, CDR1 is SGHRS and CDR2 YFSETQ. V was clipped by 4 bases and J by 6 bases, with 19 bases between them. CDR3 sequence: CASSPLPRGGAGELFF. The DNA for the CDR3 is TGCGCCAGCAGCCCTCTCCCCAGGGGTGGCGCCGGGGAGCTGTTTTTT. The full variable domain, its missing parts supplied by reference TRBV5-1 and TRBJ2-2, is KAGVTQTPRYLIKTRGQQVTLSCSPISGHRSVSWYQQTPGQGLQFLFEYFSETQRNKGNFPGRFSGRQFSNSRSEMNVSTLELGDSALYLCASSPLPRGGAGELFFGEGSRLTVL.

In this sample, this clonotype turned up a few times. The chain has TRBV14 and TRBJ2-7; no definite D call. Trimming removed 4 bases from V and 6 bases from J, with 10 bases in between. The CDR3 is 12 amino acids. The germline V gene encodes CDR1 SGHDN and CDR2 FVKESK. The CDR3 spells CASSPLYGEQYF. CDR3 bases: TGTGCCAGCAGCCCCCTTTATGGCGAGCAGTACTTC. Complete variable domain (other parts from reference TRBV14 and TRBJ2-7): EAGVTQFPSHSVIEKGQTVTLRCDPISGHDNLYWYRRVMGKEIKFLLHFVKESKQDESGMPNNRFLAERTGGTYSTLKVQPAELEDSGVYFCASSPLYGEQYFGPGTRLTVT.

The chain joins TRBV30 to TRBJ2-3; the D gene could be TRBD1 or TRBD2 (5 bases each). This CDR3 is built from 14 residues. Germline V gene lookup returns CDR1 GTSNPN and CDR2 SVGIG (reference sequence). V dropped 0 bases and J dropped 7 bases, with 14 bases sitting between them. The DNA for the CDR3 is TGTGCCTGGAGTGTGGGGGTAGGGTCAAATACGCAGTATTTT. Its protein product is CAWSVGVGSNTQYF.

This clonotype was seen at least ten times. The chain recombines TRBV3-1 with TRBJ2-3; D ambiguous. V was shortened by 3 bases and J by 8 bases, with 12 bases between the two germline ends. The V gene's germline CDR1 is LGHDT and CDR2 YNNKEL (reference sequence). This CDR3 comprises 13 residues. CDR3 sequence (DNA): TGTGCCAGCAGCCAGGAATCCCTATCTACGCAGTATTTT. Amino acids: CASSQESLSTQYF.

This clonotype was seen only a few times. The CDR3: CASSLLVGFQETQYF. CDR3 coding DNA: TGTGCCAGCAGTTTACTCGTCGGGTTTCAAGAGACCCAGTACTTC. The gene calls are TRBV12-3 or TRBV12-4 and TRBJ2-5, with D uncertain. Trimming cost V 2 bases and J 2 bases, with 12 bases left between them. The CDR3 runs to 15 residues.

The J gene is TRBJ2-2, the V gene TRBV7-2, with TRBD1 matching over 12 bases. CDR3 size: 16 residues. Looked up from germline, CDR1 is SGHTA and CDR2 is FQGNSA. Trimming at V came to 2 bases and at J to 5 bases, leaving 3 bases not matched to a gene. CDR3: CASSLMGQGATGELFF. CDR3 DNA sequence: TGTGCCAGCAGCTTAATGGGACAGGGGGCAACCGGGGAGCTGTTTTTT.